This T cell receptor (beta chain) stems from a study of cytomegalovirus exposure and HLA in healthy donors. PCR was performed using 60 Vbeta and 13 Jbeta primers. Assay used: immunoSEQ multiplex PCR; TCRdb lists only in-frame clones, some missing. The table lists under 150,000 clones, roughly two thirds of them singletons. V was pared by 6 bases and J by 0 bases, with 24 bases between. This CDR3 region has 19 residues. Germline V CDR1 and CDR2: SGHAT, FQNNGV. The sequence came from a man in his thirties or forties in good health and CMV-seropositive. Sequenced input: PBMCs. This chain joins TRBV11-2 and TRBJ1-5; D uncertain. The CDR3 bases are TGTGCCAGCAGTCCCCGGGAATTCGGGCTGGCAGGTAGCAATCAGCCCCAGCATTTT. Its translation: CASSPREFGLAGSNQPQHF.